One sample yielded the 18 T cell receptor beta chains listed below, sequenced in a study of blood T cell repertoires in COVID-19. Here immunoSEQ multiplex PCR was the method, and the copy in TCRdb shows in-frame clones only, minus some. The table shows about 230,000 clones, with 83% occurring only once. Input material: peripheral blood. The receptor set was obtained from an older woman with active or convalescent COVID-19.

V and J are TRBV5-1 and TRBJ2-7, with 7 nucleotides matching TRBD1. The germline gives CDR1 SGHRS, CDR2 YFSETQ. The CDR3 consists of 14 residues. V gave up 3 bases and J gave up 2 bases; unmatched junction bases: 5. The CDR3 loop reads CASSYGTAPYEQYF. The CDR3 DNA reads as TGCGCCAGCAGCTACGGGACAGCCCCCTACGAGCAGTACTTC.

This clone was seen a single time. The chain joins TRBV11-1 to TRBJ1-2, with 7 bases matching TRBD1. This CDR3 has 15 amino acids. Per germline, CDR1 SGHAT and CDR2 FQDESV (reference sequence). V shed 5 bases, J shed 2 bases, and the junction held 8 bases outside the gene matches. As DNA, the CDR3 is TGTGCCAGCAGCCCAAGCCTGGACAGGAACTATGGCTACACCTTC. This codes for CASSPSLDRNYGYTF.

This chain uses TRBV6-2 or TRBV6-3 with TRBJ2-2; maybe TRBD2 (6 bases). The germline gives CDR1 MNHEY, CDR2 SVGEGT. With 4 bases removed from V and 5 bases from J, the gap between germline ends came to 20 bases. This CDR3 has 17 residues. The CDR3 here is CASSFVRAGGWTGELFF. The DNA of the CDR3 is TGTGCCAGCAGTTTCGTCCGTGCCGGGGGATGGACCGGGGAGCTGTTTTTT.

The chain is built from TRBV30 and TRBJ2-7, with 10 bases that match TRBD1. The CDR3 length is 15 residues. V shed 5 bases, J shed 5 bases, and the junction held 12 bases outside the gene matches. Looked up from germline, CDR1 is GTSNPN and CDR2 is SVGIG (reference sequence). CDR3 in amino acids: CAWGGTGATRDEQYF. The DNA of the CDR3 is TGTGCCTGGGGGGGGACAGGGGCGACTCGGGACGAGCAGTACTTC.

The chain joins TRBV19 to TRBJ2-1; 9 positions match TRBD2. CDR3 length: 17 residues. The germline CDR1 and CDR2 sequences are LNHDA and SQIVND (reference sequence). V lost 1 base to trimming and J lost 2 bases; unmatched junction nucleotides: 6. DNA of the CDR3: TGTGCCAGTAGTATAGTAGCGGGGGTGGGGACCTACAATGAGCAGTTCTTC. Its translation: CASSIVAGVGTYNEQFF.

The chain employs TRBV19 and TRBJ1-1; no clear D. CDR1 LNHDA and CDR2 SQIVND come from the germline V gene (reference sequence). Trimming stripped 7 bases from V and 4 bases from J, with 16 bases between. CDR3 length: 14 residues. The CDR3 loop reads CASTHREMTTEAFF. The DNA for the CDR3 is TGTGCCAGTACTCACAGAGAGATGACCACTGAAGCTTTCTTT.

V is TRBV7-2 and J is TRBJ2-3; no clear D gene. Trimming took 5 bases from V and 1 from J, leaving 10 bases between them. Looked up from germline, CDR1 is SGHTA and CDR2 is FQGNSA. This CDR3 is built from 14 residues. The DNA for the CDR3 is TGTGCCAGCAGCCTCGGTAGAGGCACAGATACGCAGTATTTT. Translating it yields CASSLGRGTDTQYF.

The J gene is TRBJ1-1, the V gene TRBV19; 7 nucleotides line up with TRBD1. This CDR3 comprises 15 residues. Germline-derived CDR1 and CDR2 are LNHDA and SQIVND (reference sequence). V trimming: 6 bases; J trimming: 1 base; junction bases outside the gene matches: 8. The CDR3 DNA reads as TGTGCCAGTAGCCTGAGGGGGCGCGGGAACACTGAAGCTTTCTTT. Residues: CASSLRGRGNTEAFF.

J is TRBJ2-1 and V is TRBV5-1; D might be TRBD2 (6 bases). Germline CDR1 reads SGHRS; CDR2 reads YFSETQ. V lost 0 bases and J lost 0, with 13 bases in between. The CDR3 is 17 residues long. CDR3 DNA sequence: TGCGCCAGCAGCTTGGATCGGGGGTCGAGCTCCTACAATGAGCAGTTCTTC. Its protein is CASSLDRGSSSYNEQFF. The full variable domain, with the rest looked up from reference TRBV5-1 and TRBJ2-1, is KAGVTQTPRYLIKTRGQQVTLSCSPISGHRSVSWYQQTPGQGLQFLFEYFSETQRNKGNFPGRFSGRQFSNSRSEMNVSTLELGDSALYLCASSLDRGSSSYNEQFFGPGTRLTVL.

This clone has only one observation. In DNA form, the CDR3 reads TGTGCCAGCACCCAGGGGATGAACACTGAAGCTTTCTTT. It is translated as CASTQGMNTEAFF. This sequence joins TRBV12-3 or TRBV12-4 and TRBJ1-1, with TRBD1 as a possible D gene (6 bases). Trimming removed 7 bases at V and 0 bases at J, with 9 bases between. The CDR3 length is 13 residues.

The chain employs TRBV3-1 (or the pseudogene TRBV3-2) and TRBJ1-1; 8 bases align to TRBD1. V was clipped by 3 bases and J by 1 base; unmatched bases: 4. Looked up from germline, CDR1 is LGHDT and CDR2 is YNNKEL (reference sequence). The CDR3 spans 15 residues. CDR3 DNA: TGTGCCAGCAGCCACGACGACAGGGGGAACACTGAAGCTTTCTTT. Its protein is CASSHDDRGNTEAFF.

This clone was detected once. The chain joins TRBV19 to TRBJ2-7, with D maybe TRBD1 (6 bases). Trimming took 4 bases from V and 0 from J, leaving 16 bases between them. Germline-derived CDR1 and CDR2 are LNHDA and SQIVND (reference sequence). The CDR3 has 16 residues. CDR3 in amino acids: CASSTLSGDISYEQYF. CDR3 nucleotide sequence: TGTGCCAGTAGTACTCTCTCCGGGGACATCTCCTACGAGCAGTACTTC.

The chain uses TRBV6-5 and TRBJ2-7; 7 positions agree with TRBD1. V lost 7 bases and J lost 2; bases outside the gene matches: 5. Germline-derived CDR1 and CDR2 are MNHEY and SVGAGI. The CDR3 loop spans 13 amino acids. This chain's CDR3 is CASTWDSPYEQYF. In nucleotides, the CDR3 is TGTGCCAGCACCTGGGACAGTCCCTACGAGCAGTACTTC.

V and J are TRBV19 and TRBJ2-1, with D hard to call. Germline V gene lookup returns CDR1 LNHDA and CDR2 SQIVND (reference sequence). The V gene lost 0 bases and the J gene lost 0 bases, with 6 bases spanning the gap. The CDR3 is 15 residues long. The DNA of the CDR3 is TGTGCCAGTAGTATAGATCTCGGCTCCTACAATGAGCAGTTCTTC. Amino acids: CASSIDLGSYNEQFF.

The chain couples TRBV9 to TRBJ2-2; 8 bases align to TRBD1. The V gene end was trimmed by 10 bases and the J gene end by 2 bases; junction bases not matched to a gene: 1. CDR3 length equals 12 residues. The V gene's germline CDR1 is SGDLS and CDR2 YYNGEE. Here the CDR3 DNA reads TGTGCCGGACAGGGAAACACCGGGGAGCTGTTTTTT. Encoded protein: CAGQGNTGELFF.

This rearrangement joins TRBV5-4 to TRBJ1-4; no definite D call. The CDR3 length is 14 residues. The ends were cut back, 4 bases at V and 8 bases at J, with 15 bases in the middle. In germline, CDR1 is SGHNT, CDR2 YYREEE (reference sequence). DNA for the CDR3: TGTGCCAGCAGCCCCCGTGGCGGAGAGGAAAAACTGTTTTTT. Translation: CASSPRGGEEKLFF.

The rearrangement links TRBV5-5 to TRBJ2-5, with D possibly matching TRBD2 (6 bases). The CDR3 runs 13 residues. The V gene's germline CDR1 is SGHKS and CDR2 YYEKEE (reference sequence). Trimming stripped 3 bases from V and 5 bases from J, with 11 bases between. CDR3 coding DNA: TGTGCCAGCAGCTCCCAAGGGAGGGAGACCCAGTACTTC. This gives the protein CASSSQGRETQYF.

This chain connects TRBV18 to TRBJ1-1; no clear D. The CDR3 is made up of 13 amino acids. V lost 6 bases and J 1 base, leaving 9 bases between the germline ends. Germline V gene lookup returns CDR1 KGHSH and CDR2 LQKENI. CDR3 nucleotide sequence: TGTGCCAGCTCCCTGCAGAAGAACACTGAAGCTTTCTTT. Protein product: CASSLQKNTEAFF.